Below, 8 T cell receptor beta chains from the same sample are listed, as sequenced in a study of cytomegalovirus exposure and HLA in healthy donors. Data came from immunoSEQ multiplex PCR; TCRdb stores just in-frame clones and leaves some out. The table shows roughly 90,000 clones, with 75% to 90% occurring only once. The sequenced sample consisted of PBMCs. All receptors derive from a man younger than 35 in good health and CMV-seropositive.

The chain joins TRBV5-1 to TRBJ2-3, with 9 nucleotides matching TRBD1. Looked up from germline, CDR1 is SGHRS and CDR2 is YFSETQ. V lost 4 bases and J lost 8; bases outside the gene matches: 5. The CDR3 covers 13 residues. DNA of the CDR3: TGCGCCAGCAGCCCACCGGGACAGGGTACGCAGTATTTT. As protein: CASSPPGQGTQYF.

The chain carries TRBV19 and TRBJ2-5; possibly TRBD1 for D (6 bases). This CDR3 region has 16 residues. The germline V gene encodes CDR1 LNHDA and CDR2 SQIVND (reference sequence). V was trimmed by 2 bases and J by 5 bases, leaving 18 bases between them. The CDR3 sequence is CASSIFSGPQGETQYF. In nucleotides, the CDR3 is TGTGCCAGTAGTATATTTTCCGGACCGCAGGGGGAGACCCAGTACTTC.

This rearrangement joins TRBV25-1 to TRBJ2-2; D gene ambiguous. V was cut by 2 bases and J by 5 bases, with 9 bases left in between. The length of the CDR3 is 14 residues. Germline CDR1 and CDR2: MGHDK and SYGVNS. CDR3 sequence: CASSEVRSTGELFF. CDR3 bases: TGTGCCAGCAGTGAAGTTAGGAGTACCGGGGAGCTGTTTTTT.

CDR3 residues: CASSLDTLAGQSYEQYV. The DNA for the CDR3 is TGTGCCAGCAGCTTAGATACGCTAGCGGGGCAGTCTTACGAGCAGTACGTC. This rearrangement joins TRBV11-2 to TRBJ2-7; 9 nucleotides match TRBD2. The trim removed 0 bases at V and 4 bases at J, leaving 10 bases unmatched. From germline, CDR1 is SGHAT and CDR2 FQNNGV. The CDR3 extends over 17 amino acids.

This chain connects TRBV6-5 to TRBJ1-1; 8 nucleotides match TRBD1. With 5 bases clipped from V and 3 bases from J, the junction kept 5 bases outside the gene matches. The CDR3 sequence is 14 residues long. Germline CDR1 reads MNHEY; CDR2 reads SVGAGI. The CDR3 DNA reads TGTGCCAGCAGTGGCGCAGGGGGCCACACTGAAGCTTTCTTT. As protein: CASSGAGGHTEAFF.

The chain joins TRBV5-1 to TRBJ1-1; 7 nucleotides agree with TRBD1. CDR1 is SGHRS and CDR2 is YFSETQ in the germline V gene. With 0 bases clipped from V and 10 bases from J, the junction kept 0 bases outside the gene matches. The CDR3 contains 11 residues. The CDR3 region has the DNA TGCGCCAGCAGCTTGGAGGGGGCAGCTTTCTTT. Residues: CASSLEGAAFF.

CDR3 amino acids: CASSLLAGGNNEQFF. The CDR3 nucleotides read TGTGCCAGCAGCTTACTAGCGGGAGGGAACAATGAGCAGTTCTTC. The V call is TRBV7-9, the J call TRBJ2-1; 12 bases line up with TRBD2. The CDR3 is made up of 15 amino acids. V was clipped by 2 bases and J by 5 bases; unmatched bases: 1. Germline values: CDR1 SEHNR, CDR2 FQNEAQ (reference sequence).

CDR3 sequence (DNA): TGCAGGGCAGGAGAGACCCAGTACTTC. Its translation is CRAGETQYF. The chain combines TRBV20-1 with TRBJ2-5; D is ambiguous. The CDR3 extends over 9 amino acids. Germline assignment: CDR1 DFQATT and CDR2 SNEGSKA (reference sequence).